This T cell receptor (beta chain) emerged from a study of human T cells and chemical hapten exposure. Study-wide background: While the approximately 24-week study was under way, patients received diphenylcyclopropenone on the scalp every week.

Time point given: patch test 2, 6 weeks after DPC sensitization. As for treatment: therapeutic diphenylcyclopropenone sensitization with weekly scalp DPC. Blood was collected ahead of every patch test applied. The sample holds a few counts of this clonotype. V lost 0 bases and J lost 2, with 9 bases in between. This CDR3 has 15 amino acids. From germline, CDR1 is LGHDT and CDR2 YNNKEL (reference sequence). TCRdb reanalysed the RACE reads using MiXCR and keeps one entry per CDR3 protein. Of about 54,000 distinct CDR3 sequences in the sample, around 10% are singletons; the top ten hold more than 1.5%. The source material was whole blood, sampled in connection with sensitization to the hapten diphenylcyclopropenone (DPC). The chain employs TRBV3-1 and TRBJ2-3; D ambiguous. This TCR came from a woman in her 50s with alopecia areata. Some clones in this sample may be carry-over from other donors' samples. CDR3 bases: TGTGCCAGCAGCCAAGATACGCTGTACACAGATACGCAGTATTTT. Encoded protein: CASSQDTLYTDTQYF.